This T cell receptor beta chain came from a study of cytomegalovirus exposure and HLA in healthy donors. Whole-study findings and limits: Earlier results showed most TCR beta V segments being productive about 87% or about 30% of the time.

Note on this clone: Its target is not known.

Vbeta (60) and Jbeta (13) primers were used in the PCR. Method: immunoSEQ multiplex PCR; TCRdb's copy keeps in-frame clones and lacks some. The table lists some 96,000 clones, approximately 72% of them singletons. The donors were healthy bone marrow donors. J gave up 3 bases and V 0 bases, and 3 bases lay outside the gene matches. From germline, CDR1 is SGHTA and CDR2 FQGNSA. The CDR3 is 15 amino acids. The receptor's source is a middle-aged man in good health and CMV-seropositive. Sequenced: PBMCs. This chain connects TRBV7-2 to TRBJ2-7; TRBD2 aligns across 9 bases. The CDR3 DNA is TGTGCCAGCAGCTTAGCTAGCGGGGGAAACTACGAGCAGTACTTC. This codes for CASSLASGGNYEQYF.